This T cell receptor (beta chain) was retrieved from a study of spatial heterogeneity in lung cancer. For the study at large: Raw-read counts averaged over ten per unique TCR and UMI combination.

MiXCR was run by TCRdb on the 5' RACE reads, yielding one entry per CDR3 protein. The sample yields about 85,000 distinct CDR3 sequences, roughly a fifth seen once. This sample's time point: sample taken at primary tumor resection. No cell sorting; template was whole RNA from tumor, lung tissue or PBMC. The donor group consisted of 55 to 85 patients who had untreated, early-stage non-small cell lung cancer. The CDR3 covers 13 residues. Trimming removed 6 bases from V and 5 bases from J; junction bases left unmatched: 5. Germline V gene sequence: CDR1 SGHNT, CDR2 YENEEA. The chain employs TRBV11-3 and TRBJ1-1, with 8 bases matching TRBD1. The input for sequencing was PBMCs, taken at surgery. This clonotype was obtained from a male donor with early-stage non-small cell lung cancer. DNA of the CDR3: TGTGCCAGCAGTCATACAGGGGGAACTGAAGCTTTCTTT. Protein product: CASSHTGGTEAFF.